The clone carrying this T cell receptor beta chain has ten or more counts. What it binds is unknown. The sequenced fragment ends 3 residues before the CDR3 boundary, so the rest is inferred from the germline J gene. J lost 4 bases, V lost 1 base, and 7 bases had no gene match. From germline, CDR1 is MNHEY and CDR2 SVGEGT. This CDR3 has 16 residues. The data were produced by immunoSEQ multiplex PCR, yet TCRdb's version contains in-frame clones alone and is incomplete. The data show 40,000 to 50,000 clones, with none appearing a single time. These data are taken from a study of T cell clonality in common variable immunodeficiency. Notes on the study in general: Patient heterogeneity in the CVID cohort limited correlations between repertoire features and clinical complications. Fewer deletions and N-nucleotide insertions were reportedly seen in common variable immunodeficiency TCR beta sequences.

Donors gave roughly 4.5 to 8.5 ml heparinized peripheral whole blood. The sample was peripheral blood mononuclear cells. This TCR derives from a person aged 18 to 69 in good health. V usage is TRBV6-2 or TRBV6-3 and J usage is TRBJ1-1; 9 positions agree with TRBD1. The chain's CDR3 is CASSYYRTGVSTEAFF. The CDR3 bases that were read are TGTGCCAGCAGTTACTACCGGACAGGGGTAAGCACTGAA.